This record covers a single T cell receptor (beta chain). Its antigen is not known. Between the trimmed V and J ends, which lost 6 bases and 2 bases, there was a span of 5 bases. The CDR3 extends over 11 amino acids. CDR1 is MDHEN, CDR2 SYDVKM, per germline. This sample was taken from a study of cytomegalovirus exposure and HLA in healthy donors. Study background: Approximately 190 million T cells yielded 117 million unique TCR beta sequences in earlier analysis. Study results and limitations: The classifier, whose performance was assessed in both the original and validation cohorts, reportedly diagnosed cytomegalovirus status with high specificity and sensitivity.

The PCR made use of 60 Vbeta and 13 Jbeta primers. Sequenced by immunoSEQ multiplex PCR; TCRdb stores in-frame clones only, minus some. This sample has 100,000 to 150,000 clones, with 80% found just once. This clonotype was sampled from a middle-aged man in good health and CMV-seronegative. The genes are TRBV28 and TRBJ2-7; D unresolved. Sequencing was done on a sample of PBMCs. In DNA form, the CDR3 reads TGTGCCAGCAGCCCAGCCTACGAGCAGTACTTC. Its protein product is CASSPAYEQYF.